This T cell receptor beta chain was recorded in a study of long-term antiretroviral therapy in people with HIV. Study results and caveats: Dominance of pre-ART expanded clones persisted, fluctuating and often declining after ART.

Running of the v3.0 immunoSEQ assay took place at survey level. Sequencing used immunoSEQ multiplex PCR; TCRdb keeps in-frame clones, though not all of them. The sample contains approximately 20,000 clones, around 91% of which appear only once. CDR1 and CDR2 (germline): MDHEN, SYDVKM. V was pared by 5 bases and J by 11 bases, with 13 bases of the junction left unmatched. The CDR3 has 14 amino acids. With respect to this clone: Antigen unknown.

The source material was unsorted PBMCs, sampled 4.2 years after starting antiretroviral therapy. This receptor was taken from a man in his fifties or sixties with HIV. This chain uses TRBV28 with TRBJ1-1; 8 nucleotides line up with TRBD1. Here the CDR3 DNA reads TGTGCCAGCAGTCCTACAGGGGGGGCTGAATGGGCTTTCTTT. This sequence encodes CASSPTGGAEWAFF.